These T cell receptor beta chains were read from a single sample in a study of blood T cells in healthy people across ages. TCRdb passed the 5' RACE reads through MiXCR, listing each CDR3 protein once. The sample includes approximately 1.5 million distinct CDR3 sequences, almost 35% of them seen just once. The sequenced material came from blood. These receptors were obtained from a woman in her thirties in good health. Each CDR3 is given with its conserved first and last residue.

v_gene	j_gene	CDR3aa
TRBV20-1	TRBJ2-7	CSARQGTSYEQYF
TRBV7-6	TRBJ2-5	CASSTSPVYQETQYF
TRBV9	TRBJ2-2	CASSVAGQNTGELFF
TRBV10-3	TRBJ2-1	CAISEDNRRSSYNEQFF
TRBV20-1	TRBJ1-4	CSARDPWTALFF
TRBV7-2	TRBJ2-1	CASSLELALGNEQFF
TRBV28	TRBJ2-1	CASSLLKLVGSGEQFF
TRBV15	TRBJ2-1	CATRPLMAGDYNEQFF
TRBV7-2	TRBJ2-7	CASSLGNQANYEQYF
TRBV5-4	TRBJ2-1	CASSSLAAGEQFF
TRBV3-1	TRBJ1-2	CASSQEGPIYGYTF
TRBV9	TRBJ2-1	CASSASGTGRYNEQFF
TRBV18	TRBJ1-2	CASSPTWGADDYGYTF
TRBV20-1	TRBJ2-7	CSARDYKVTSSNYEQYF
TRBV3-1	TRBJ2-5	CASSHSGKKYF
TRBV30	TRBJ2-3	CAWTTSGSSDTQYF
TRBV12-3/TRBV12-4	-	CASSLDGCEQYF
TRBV6-6	TRBJ2-1	CASSYVGQGNEQFF
TRBV27	TRBJ1-2	CAGSLRGWGYTF
TRBV24-1	TRBJ2-1	CATRGGRSYNEQFF
TRBV27	-	CASSLVGARGPGGPYEQYF